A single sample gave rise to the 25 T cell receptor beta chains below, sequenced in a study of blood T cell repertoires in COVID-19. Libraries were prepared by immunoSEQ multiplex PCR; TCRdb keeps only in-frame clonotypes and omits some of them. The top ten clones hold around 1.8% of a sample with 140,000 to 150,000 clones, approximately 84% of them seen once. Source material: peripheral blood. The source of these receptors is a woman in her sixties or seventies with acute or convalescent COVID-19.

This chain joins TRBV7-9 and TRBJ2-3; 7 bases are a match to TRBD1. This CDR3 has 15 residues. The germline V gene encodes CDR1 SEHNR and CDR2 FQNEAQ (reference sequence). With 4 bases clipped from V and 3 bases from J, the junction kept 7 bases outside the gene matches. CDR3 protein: CASSSYRGRTDTQYF. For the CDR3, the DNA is TGTGCCAGCAGCTCATACAGGGGAAGAACAGATACGCAGTATTTT.

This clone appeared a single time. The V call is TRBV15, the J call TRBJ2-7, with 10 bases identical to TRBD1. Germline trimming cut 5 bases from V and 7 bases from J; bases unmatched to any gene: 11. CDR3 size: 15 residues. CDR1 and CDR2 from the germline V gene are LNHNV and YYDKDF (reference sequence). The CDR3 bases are TGTGCCACCAGCCTAGGGGGGGGACAGGGGAGGGAGCAGTACTTC. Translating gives CATSLGGGQGREQYF.

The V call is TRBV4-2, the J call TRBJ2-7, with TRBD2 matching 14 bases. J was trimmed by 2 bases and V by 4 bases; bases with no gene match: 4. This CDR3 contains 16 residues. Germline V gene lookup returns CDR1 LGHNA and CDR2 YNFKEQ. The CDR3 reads CASSLGLAGEAYEQYF. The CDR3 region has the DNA TGTGCCAGCAGCCTGGGACTAGCGGGAGAGGCCTACGAGCAGTACTTC.

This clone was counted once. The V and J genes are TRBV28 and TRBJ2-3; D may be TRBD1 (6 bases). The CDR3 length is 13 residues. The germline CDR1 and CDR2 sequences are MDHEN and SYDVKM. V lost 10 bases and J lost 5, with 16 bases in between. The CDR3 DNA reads TGTGCCACCCGGGACAATTCTCTAGATACGCAGTATTTT. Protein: CATRDNSLDTQYF.

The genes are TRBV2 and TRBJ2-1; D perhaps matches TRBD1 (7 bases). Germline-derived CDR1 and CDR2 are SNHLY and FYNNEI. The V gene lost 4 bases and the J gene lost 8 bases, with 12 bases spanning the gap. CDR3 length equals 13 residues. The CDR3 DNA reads TGTGCCAGCAGTGGACAGGGAGGCGATGAGCAGTTCTTC. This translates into CASSGQGGDEQFF.

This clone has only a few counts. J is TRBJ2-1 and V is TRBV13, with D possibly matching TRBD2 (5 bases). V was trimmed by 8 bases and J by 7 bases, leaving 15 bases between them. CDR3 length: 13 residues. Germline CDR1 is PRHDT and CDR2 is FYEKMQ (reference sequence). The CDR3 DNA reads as TGTGCCAGCGCTCCCTACCTAGCTAATGAGCAGTTCTTC. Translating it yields CASAPYLANEQFF.

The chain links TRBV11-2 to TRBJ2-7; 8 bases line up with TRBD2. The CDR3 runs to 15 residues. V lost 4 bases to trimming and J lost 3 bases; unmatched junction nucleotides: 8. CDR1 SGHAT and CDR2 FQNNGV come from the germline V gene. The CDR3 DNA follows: TGTGCCAGCAGCTCCCCCGGGACTAGTAACTACGAGCAGTACTTC. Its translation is CASSSPGTSNYEQYF.

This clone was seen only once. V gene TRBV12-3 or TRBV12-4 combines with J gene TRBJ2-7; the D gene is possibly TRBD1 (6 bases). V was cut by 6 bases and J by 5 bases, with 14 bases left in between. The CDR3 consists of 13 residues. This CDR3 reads CASSLNRAHEQYF. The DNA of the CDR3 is TGTGCCAGCAGCCTAAACAGGGCCCACGAGCAGTACTTC.

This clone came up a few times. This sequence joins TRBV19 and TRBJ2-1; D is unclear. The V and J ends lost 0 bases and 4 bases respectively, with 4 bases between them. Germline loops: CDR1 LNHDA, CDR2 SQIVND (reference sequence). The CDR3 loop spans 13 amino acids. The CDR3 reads CASSIDSYNEQFF. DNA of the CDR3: TGTGCCAGTAGTATAGACAGTTACAATGAGCAGTTCTTC.

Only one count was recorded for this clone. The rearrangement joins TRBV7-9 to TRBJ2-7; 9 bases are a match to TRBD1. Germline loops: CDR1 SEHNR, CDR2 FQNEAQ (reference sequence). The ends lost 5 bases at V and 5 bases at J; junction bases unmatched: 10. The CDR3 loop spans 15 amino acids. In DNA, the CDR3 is TGTGCCAGCAGCCACCTTAACAGGGGGCCAGACGAGCAGTACTTC. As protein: CASSHLNRGPDEQYF.

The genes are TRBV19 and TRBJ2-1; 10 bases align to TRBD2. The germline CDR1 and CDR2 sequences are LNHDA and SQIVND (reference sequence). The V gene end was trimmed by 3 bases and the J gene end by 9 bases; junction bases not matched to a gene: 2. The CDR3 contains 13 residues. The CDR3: CASSILAGAEQFF. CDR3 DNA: TGTGCCAGTAGTATCCTAGCGGGAGCTGAGCAGTTCTTC.

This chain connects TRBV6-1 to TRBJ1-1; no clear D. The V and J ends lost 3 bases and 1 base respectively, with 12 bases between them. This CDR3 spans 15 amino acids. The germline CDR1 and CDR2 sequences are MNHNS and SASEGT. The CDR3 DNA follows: TGTGCCAGCAGTGACGTTGTCAGGTCGAACACTGAAGCTTTCTTT. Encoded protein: CASSDVVRSNTEAFF.

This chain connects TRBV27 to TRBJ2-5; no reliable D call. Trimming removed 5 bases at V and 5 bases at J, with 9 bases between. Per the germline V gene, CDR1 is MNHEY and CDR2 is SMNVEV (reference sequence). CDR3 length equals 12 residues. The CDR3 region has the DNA TGTGCCAGCAGTCACCCCCGGGAGACCCAGTACTTC. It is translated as CASSHPRETQYF.

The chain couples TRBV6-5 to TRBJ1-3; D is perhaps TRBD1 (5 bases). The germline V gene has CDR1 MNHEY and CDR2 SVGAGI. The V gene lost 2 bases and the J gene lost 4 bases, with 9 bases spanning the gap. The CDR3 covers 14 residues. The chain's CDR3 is CASSYAGNGNTIYF. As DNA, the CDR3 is TGTGCCAGCAGTTACGCAGGGAACGGAAACACCATATATTTT.

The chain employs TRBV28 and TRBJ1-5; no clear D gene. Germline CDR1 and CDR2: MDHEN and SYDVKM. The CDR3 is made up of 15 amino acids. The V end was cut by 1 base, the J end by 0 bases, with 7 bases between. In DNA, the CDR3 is TGTGCCAGCAGTTTATTCTCTTCTAGCAATCAGCCCCAGCATTTT. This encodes CASSLFSSSNQPQHF.

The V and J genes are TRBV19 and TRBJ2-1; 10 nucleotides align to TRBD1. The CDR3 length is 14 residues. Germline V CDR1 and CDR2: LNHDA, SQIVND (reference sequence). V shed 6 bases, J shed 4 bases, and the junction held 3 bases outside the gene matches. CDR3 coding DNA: TGTGCCAGTAGGACAGGGGGCGCGTACAATGAGCAGTTCTTC. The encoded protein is CASRTGGAYNEQFF.

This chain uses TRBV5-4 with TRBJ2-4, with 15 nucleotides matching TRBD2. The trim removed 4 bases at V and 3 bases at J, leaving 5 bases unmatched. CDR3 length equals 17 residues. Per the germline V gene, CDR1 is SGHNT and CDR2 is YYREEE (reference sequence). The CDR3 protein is CASSQGLAGGFKNIQYF. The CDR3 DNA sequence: TGTGCCAGCAGCCAGGGACTAGCGGGAGGTTTCAAAAACATTCAGTACTTC.

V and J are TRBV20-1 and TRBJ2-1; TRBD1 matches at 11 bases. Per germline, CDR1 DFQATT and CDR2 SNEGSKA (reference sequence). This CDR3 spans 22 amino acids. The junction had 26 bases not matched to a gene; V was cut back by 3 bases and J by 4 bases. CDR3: CSASSLGQGATNGYLGYNEQFF. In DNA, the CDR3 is TGCAGTGCTAGTTCCCTAGGACAGGGGGCAACGAATGGGTATTTAGGTTACAATGAGCAGTTCTTC.

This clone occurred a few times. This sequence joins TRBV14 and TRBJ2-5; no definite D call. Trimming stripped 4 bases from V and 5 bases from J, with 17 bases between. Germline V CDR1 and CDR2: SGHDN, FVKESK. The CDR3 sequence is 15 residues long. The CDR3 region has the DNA TGTGCCAGCAGCCCTCGATCCGTGGGCAGGGAGACCCAGTACTTC. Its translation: CASSPRSVGRETQYF.

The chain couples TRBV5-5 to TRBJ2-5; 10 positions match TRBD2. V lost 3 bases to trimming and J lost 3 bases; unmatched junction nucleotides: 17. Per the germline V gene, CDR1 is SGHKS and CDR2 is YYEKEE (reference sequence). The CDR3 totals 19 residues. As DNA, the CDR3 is TGTGCCAGCAGCTGGGGCGTGGTTAGCGGGAGGACTCAGGAAGAGACCCAGTACTTC. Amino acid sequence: CASSWGVVSGRTQEETQYF.

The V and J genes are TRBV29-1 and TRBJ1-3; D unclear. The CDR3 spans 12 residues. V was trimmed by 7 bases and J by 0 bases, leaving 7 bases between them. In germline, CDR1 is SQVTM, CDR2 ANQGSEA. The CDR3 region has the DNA TGCAGCGGCAGGAACTCTGGAAACACCATATATTTT. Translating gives CSGRNSGNTIYF. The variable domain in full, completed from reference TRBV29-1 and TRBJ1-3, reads SAVISQKPSRDICQRGTSLTIQCQVDSQVTMMFWYRQQPGQSLTLIATANQGSEATYESGFVIDKFPISRPNLTFSTLTVSNMSPEDSSIYLCSGRNSGNTIYFGEGSWLTVV.

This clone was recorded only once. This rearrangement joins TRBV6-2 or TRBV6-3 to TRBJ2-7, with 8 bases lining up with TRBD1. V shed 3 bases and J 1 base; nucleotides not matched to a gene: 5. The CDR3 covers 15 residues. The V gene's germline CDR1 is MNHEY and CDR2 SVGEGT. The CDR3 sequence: CASSYHGDRSYEQYF. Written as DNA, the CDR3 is TGTGCCAGCAGTTATCATGGGGACAGGTCCTACGAGCAGTACTTC.

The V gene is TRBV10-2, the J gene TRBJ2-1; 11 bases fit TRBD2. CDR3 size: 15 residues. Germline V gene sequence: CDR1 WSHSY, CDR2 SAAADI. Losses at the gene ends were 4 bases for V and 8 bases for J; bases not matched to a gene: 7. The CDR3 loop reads CASSASSGRTYEQFF. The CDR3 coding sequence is TGCGCCAGCAGTGCGTCTAGCGGGAGGACCTATGAGCAGTTCTTC.

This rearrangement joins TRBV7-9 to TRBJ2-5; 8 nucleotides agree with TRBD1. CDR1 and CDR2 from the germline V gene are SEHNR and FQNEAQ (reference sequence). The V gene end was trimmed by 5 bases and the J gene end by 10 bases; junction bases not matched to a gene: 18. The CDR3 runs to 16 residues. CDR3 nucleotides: TGTGCCAGCAGCCCCGCCGGGACAGGAAGGGACAGTCACCAGTACTTC. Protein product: CASSPAGTGRDSHQYF. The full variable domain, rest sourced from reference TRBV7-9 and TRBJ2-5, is DTGVSQNPRHKITKRGQNVTFRCDPISEHNRLYWYRQTLGQGPEFLTYFQNEAQLEKSRLLSDRFSAERPKGSFSTLEIQRTEQGDSAMYLCASSPAGTGRDSHQYFGPGTRLLVL.

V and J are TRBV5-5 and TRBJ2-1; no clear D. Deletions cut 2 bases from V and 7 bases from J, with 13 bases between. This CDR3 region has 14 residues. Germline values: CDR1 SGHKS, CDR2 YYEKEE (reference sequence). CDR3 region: CASSFRTVGNEQFF. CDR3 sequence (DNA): TGTGCCAGCAGCTTCCGAACCGTCGGGAATGAGCAGTTCTTC.